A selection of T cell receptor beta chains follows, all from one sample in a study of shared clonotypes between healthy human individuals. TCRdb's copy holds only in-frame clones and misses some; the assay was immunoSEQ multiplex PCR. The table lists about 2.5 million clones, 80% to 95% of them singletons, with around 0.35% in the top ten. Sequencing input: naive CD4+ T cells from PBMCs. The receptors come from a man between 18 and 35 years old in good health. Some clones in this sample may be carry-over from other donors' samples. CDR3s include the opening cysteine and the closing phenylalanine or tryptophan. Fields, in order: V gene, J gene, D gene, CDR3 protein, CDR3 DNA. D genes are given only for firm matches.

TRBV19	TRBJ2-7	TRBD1	CATRGTGAFQYF	TGTGCCACTCGCGGGACAGGGGCCTTCCAGTACTTC
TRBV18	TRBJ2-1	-	CASSHSRSSYNEQFF	TGTGCCAGCTCACATTCCCGTAGCTCCTACAATGAGCAGTTCTTC
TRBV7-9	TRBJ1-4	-	CASSPQRPGASEKLFF	TGTGCCAGCAGCCCCCAGCGTCCAGGGGCTAGTGAAAAACTGTTTTTT
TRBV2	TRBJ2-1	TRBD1	CASRGGIRDRVDNEQFF	TGTGCCAGCAGGGGGGGAATCCGGGACAGGGTTGACAATGAGCAGTTCTTC
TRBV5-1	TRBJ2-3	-	CASLAGYETDTQYF	TGCGCCAGCCTAGCAGGCTATGAAACAGATACGCAGTATTTT
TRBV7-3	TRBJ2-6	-	CASSTTGTGANVLTF	TGTGCCAGCAGCACTACAGGGACTGGGGCCAACGTCCTGACTTTC
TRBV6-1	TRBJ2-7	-	CASSEPGGLLGSSYEQYF	TGTGCCAGCAGTGAGCCAGGGGGACTCCTTGGGAGCTCCTACGAGCAGTACTTC
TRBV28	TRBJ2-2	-	CASMMNTGELFF	TGTGCCAGCATGATGAACACCGGGGAGCTGTTTTTT
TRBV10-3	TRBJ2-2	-	CAIAANTGELFF	TGTGCCATCGCCGCAAACACCGGGGAGCTGTTTTTT
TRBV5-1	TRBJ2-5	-	CASSMTLGETQYF	TGCGCCAGCAGCATGACCCTGGGGGAGACCCAGTACTTC
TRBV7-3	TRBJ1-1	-	CASSLRPGTEAFF	TGTGCCAGCAGCTTAAGACCCGGCACTGAAGCTTTCTTT
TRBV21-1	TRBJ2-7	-	CASSKRVTSVSSYEQYF	TGTGCCAGCAGCAAAAGGGTAACTAGCGTGAGCTCCTACGAGCAGTACTTC